This is a list of T cell receptor beta chains from one sample in a study of CD4+ T cells in melanoma. Repertoires were generated with immunoSEQ multiplex PCR, while TCRdb's copy carries only in-frame clones and drops some. The table records some 150,000 clones, about 93% of them present only once. The origin of the receptors is a human donor with melanoma. The CDR3 runs from the conserved cysteine through the conserved F or W. The order of the fields is D gene, clone size, J gene, V gene, CDR3 DNA, CDR3 protein. A D gene is named only where the DNA matches it firmly. Clone size appears in some rows only: once, few, many, or a class for an expanded clone.

d_gene: .
abundance: once
j_gene: TRBJ2-5
v_gene: TRBV9
CDR3nt: TGTGCCAGCAGCGCAACCCCTGGGACAAGAGGAGAGACCCAGTACTTC
CDR3aa: CASSATPGTRGETQYF

d_gene: .
abundance: .
j_gene: TRBJ2-7
v_gene: TRBV21-1
CDR3nt: TGTGCCAGCAGCAAAGTAAGGGAACCTAGCTCCTACGAGCAGTACTTC
CDR3aa: CASSKVREPSSYEQYF

d_gene: TRBD1
abundance: .
j_gene: TRBJ1-5
v_gene: TRBV6-6
CDR3nt: TGTGCCAGCAGTTACTCACCGGGGACAGGTGATCAGCCCCAGCATTTT
CDR3aa: CASSYSPGTGDQPQHF

d_gene: .
abundance: .
j_gene: TRBJ2-7
v_gene: TRBV5-1
CDR3nt: TGCGCCAGCAGCTTGGTGTTTGGGGGATCCTACGAGCAGTACTTC
CDR3aa: CASSLVFGGSYEQYF

d_gene: .
abundance: .
j_gene: TRBJ2-7
v_gene: TRBV20-1
CDR3nt: TGCAGTGCTCTAATATCCTACGAGCAGTACTTC
CDR3aa: CSALISYEQYF

d_gene: .
abundance: .
j_gene: TRBJ1-4
v_gene: TRBV28
CDR3nt: TGTGCCAGCAGTTTCGCCAGCCCTGGTAATGAAAAACTGTTTTTT
CDR3aa: CASSFASPGNEKLFF

d_gene: TRBD2
abundance: .
j_gene: TRBJ2-1
v_gene: TRBV5-1
CDR3nt: TGCGCCAGCAGCTTCCGCTCCGGGACTAGCGGGGTTGATGAGCAGTTCTTC
CDR3aa: CASSFRSGTSGVDEQFF

d_gene: .
abundance: .
j_gene: TRBJ2-1
v_gene: TRBV5-1
CDR3nt: TGCGCCAGCAGCTTGGGAGGGGGAGATTACAATGAGCAGTTCTTC
CDR3aa: CASSLGGGDYNEQFF

d_gene: .
abundance: .
j_gene: TRBJ2-5
v_gene: TRBV5-1
CDR3nt: TGCGCCAGCAGCTTGTCCCCGGGCAGCGAAGAGACCCAGTACTTC
CDR3aa: CASSLSPGSEETQYF

d_gene: .
abundance: .
j_gene: TRBJ2-2
v_gene: TRBV7-3
CDR3nt: TGTGCCAGCCAAGGGGGTACGGGCGGGGAGCTGTTTTTT
CDR3aa: CASQGGTGGELFF

d_gene: .
abundance: .
j_gene: TRBJ1-2
v_gene: TRBV7-9
CDR3nt: TGTGCCAGCGGAGGGCAGGGGTGGGATGGCTACACCTTC
CDR3aa: CASGGQGWDGYTF

d_gene: .
abundance: once
j_gene: TRBJ1-1
v_gene: TRBV9
CDR3nt: TGTGCCAGCAGCGTAGAGGGGGTGGGCACTGAAGCTTTCTTT
CDR3aa: CASSVEGVGTEAFF

d_gene: .
abundance: .
j_gene: TRBJ1-2
v_gene: TRBV18
CDR3nt: TGTGCCAGCTCACCGTTCCAGGGGCGTAACTATGGCTACACCTTC
CDR3aa: CASSPFQGRNYGYTF

d_gene: TRBD1
abundance: .
j_gene: TRBJ1-6
v_gene: TRBV7-8
CDR3nt: TGTGCCAGCAGCTTGCTACGACAGGGGAACAATTCACCCCTCCACTTT
CDR3aa: CASSLLRQGNNSPLHF

d_gene: TRBD1
abundance: .
j_gene: TRBJ1-2
v_gene: TRBV7-8
CDR3nt: TGTGCCAGCAGCAACCGACAGGGGGTTAACTATGGCTACACCTTC
CDR3aa: CASSNRQGVNYGYTF

d_gene: TRBD1
abundance: .
j_gene: TRBJ1-1
v_gene: TRBV29-1
CDR3nt: TGCAGCATTGACAGGGGATATGGGAACACTGAAGCTTTCTTT
CDR3aa: CSIDRGYGNTEAFF

d_gene: .
abundance: .
j_gene: TRBJ1-6
v_gene: TRBV7-6
CDR3nt: TGTGCCAGCAGCTTGAGAGTAGGGGCTTCACCCCTCCACTTT
CDR3aa: CASSLRVGASPLHF

d_gene: .
abundance: .
j_gene: TRBJ2-1
v_gene: TRBV4-1
CDR3nt: TGCGCCAGCAGCCAAATTGGTACAGGAAACAATGAGCAGTTCTTC
CDR3aa: CASSQIGTGNNEQFF

d_gene: TRBD1
abundance: once
j_gene: TRBJ2-4
v_gene: TRBV6-1
CDR3nt: TGTGCCAGCAGGGCAGGGGGCGGAAACATTCAGTACTTC
CDR3aa: CASRAGGGNIQYF

d_gene: TRBD1
abundance: .
j_gene: TRBJ2-5
v_gene: TRBV5-1
CDR3nt: TGCGCCAGCAGCTTGGAGCTGGCAGGGGGACAAGAGACCCAGTACTTC
CDR3aa: CASSLELAGGQETQYF

d_gene: TRBD1
abundance: .
j_gene: TRBJ2-7
v_gene: TRBV7-3
CDR3nt: TGTGCCAGCGTCAAGCGAACAGGGGGCGACTCCTACGAGCAGTACTTC
CDR3aa: CASVKRTGGDSYEQYF

d_gene: TRBD1
abundance: .
j_gene: TRBJ2-2
v_gene: TRBV5-1
CDR3nt: TGCGCCAGCGCCGGACAGGGACCTACCGGGGAGCTGTTTTTT
CDR3aa: CASAGQGPTGELFF

d_gene: .
abundance: .
j_gene: TRBJ1-2
v_gene: TRBV13
CDR3nt: TGTGCCAGCAGCTCCTTGACAGGCAGATATGGCTACACCTTC
CDR3aa: CASSSLTGRYGYTF